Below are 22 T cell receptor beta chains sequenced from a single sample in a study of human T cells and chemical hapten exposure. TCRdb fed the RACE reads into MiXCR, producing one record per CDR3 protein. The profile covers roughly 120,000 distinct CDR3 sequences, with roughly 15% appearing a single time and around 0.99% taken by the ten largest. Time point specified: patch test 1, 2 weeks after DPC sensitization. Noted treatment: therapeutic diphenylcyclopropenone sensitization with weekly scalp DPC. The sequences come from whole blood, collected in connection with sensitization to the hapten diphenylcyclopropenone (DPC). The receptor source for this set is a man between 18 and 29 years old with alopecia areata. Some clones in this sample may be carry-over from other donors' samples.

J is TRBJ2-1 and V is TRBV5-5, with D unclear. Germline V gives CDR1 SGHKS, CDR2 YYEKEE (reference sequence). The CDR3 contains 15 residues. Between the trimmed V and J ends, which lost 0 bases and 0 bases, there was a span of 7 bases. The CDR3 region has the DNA TGTGCCAGCAGCTTGGTGGAAACCTCCTACAATGAGCAGTTCTTC. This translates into CASSLVETSYNEQFF.

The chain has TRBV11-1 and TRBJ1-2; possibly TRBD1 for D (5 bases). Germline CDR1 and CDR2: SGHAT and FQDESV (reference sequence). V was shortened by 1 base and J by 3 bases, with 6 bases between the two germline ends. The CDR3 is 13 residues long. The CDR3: CASSLVQDYGYTF. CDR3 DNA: TGTGCCAGCAGCTTAGTACAGGACTATGGCTACACCTTC.

This chain's CDR3 is CASSLSGGPGDTQYF. CDR3 coding DNA: TGTGCCAGCAGCTTATCCGGGGGGCCGGGAGATACGCAGTATTTT. The chain carries TRBV7-9 and TRBJ2-3; D is possibly TRBD2 (7 bases). The V end was cut by 2 bases, the J end by 5 bases, with 14 bases between. The CDR3 sequence is 15 residues long. The V gene's germline CDR1 is SEHNR and CDR2 FQNEAQ (reference sequence).

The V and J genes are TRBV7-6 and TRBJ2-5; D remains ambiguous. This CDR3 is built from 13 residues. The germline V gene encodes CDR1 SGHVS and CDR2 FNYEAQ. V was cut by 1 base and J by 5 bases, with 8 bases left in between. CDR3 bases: TGTGCCAGCAGCTTAGGAGCAGCGGAGACCCAGTACTTC. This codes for CASSLGAAETQYF.

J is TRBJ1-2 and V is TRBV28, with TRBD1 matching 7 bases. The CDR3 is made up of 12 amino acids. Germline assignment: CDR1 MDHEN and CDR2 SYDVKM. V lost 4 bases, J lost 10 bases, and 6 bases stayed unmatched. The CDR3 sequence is CASSSGQALYTF. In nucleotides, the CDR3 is TGTGCCAGCAGTTCCGGACAGGCCCTCTACACCTTC.

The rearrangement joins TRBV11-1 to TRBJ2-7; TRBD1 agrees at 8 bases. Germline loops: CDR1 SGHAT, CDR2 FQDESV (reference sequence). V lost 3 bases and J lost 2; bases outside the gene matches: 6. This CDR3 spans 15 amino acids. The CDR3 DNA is TGTGCCAGCAGCTTCTCAGGGGGCTTTGCCTACGAGCAGTACGTC. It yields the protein CASSFSGGFAYEQYV.

The CDR3, as DNA: TGTGCCAGCAGCTTGGAAGGGTCGGCCGGGGAGCTGTTTTTT. Translation gives CASSLEGSAGELFF. The chain uses TRBV5-4 and TRBJ2-2; D is ambiguous. This CDR3 has 14 residues. V lost 0 bases and J lost 6, with 9 bases in between. CDR1 is SGHNT and CDR2 is YYREEE in the germline V gene (reference sequence).

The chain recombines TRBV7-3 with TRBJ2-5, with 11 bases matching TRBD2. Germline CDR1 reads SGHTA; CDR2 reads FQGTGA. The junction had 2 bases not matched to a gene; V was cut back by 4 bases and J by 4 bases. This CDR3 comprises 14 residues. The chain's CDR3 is CASSSLAGVETQYF. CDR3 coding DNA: TGTGCCAGCAGCTCACTAGCGGGGGTAGAGACCCAGTACTTC.

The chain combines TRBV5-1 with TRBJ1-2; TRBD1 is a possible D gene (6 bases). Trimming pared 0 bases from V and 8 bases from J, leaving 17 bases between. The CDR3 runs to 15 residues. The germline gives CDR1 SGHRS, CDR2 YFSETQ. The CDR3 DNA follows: TGCGCCAGCAGCTTGGCCGGCTTGGGGGCAGGCGGCTACACCTTC. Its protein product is CASSLAGLGAGGYTF.

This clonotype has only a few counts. The CDR3 region is CASILGQGVTDTQYF. In DNA, the CDR3 is TGTGCCAGCATATTAGGACAGGGTGTCACAGATACGCAGTATTTT. The chain uses TRBV6-4 and TRBJ2-3; 8 nucleotides match TRBD1. J lost 2 bases, V lost 7 bases, and 8 bases had no gene match. CDR3 length: 15 amino acids. CDR1 and CDR2 (germline): MRHNA, SNTAGT.

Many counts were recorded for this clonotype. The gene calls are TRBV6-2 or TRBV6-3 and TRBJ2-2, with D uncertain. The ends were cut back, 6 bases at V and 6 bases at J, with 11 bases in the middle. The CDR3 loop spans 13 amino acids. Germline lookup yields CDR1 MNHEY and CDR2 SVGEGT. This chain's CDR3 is CASRPTYAGELFF. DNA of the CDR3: TGTGCCAGCAGGCCCACATACGCCGGGGAGCTGTTTTTT.

This CDR3 is CAGGKSPGANVLTF. The DNA of the CDR3 is TGTGCCGGGGGTAAGAGCCCTGGGGCCAACGTCCTGACTTTC. The chain is built from TRBV21-1 and TRBJ2-6; TRBD1 is the table's D call and was not checked against the DNA. TRBV21-1 is a documented pseudogene. CDR3 length equals 14 residues.

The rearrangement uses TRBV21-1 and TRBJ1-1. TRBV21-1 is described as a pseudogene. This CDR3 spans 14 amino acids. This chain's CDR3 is CASSKEAVGTEAFF. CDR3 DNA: TGTGCCAGCAGCAAAGAGGCGGTCGGCACTGAAGCTTTCTTT.

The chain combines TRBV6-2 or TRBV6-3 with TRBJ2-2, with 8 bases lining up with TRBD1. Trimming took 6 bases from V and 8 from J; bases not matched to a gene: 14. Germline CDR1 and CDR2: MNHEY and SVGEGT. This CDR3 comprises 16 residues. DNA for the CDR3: TGTGCCAGCAGACCGGACAGGGCCACGGACAGAGGGGAGCTGTTTTTT. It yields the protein CASRPDRATDRGELFF.

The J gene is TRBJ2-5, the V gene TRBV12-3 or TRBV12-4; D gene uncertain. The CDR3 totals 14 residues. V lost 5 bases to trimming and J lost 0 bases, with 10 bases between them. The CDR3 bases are TGTGCCAGCAGTCCAGCAGTCTACCAAGAGACCCAGTACTTC. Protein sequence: CASSPAVYQETQYF.

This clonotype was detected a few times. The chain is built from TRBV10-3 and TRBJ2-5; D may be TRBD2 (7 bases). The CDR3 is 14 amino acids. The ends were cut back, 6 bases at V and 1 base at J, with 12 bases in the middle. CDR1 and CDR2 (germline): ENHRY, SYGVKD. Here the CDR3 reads CAIRSGGPQETQYF. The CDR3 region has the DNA TGTGCCATCAGGTCGGGGGGCCCCCAAGAGACCCAGTACTTC.

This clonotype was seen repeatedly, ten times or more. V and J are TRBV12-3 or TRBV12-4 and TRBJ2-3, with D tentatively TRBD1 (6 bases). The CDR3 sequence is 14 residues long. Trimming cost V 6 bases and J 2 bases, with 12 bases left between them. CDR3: CASRQDSNTDTQYF. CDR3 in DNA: TGTGCCAGCAGGCAGGACAGCAACACAGATACGCAGTATTTT.

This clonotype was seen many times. CDR3: CASSYSNSRATDTQYF. The CDR3 region has the DNA TGTGCCAGCAGTTACTCGAATTCCAGAGCCACAGATACGCAGTATTTT. The chain recombines TRBV6-6 with TRBJ2-3; D unresolved. CDR1 is MNHNY, CDR2 SVGAGI, per germline (reference sequence). Trimming shortened V by 0 bases and J by 2 bases, and 12 bases separated the two germline ends. The CDR3 sequence is 16 residues long.

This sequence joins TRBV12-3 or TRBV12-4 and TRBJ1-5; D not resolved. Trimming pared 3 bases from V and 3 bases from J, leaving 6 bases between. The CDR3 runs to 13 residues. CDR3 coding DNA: TGTGCCAGCAGTTTGGGTCACAATCAGCCCCAGCATTTT. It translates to CASSLGHNQPQHF.

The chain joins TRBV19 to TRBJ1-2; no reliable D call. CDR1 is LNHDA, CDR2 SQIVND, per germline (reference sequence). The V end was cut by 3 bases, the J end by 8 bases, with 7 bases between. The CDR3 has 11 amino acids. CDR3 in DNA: TGTGCCAGTAGTATGGGATACGGCTACACCTTC. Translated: CASSMGYGYTF.

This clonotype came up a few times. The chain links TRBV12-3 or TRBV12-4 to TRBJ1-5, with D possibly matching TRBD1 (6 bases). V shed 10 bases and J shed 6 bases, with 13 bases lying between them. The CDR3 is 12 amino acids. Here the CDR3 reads CATSGEGQPQHF. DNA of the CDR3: TGTGCCACCTCAGGGGAGGGTCAGCCCCAGCATTTT.

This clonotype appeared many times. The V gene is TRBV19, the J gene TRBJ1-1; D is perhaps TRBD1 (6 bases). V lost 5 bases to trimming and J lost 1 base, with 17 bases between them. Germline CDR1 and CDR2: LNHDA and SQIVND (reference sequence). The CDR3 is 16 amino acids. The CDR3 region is CASSSYRDTSNTEAFF. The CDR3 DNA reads TGTGCCAGTAGTTCCTACCGGGACACTTCGAACACTGAAGCTTTCTTT.